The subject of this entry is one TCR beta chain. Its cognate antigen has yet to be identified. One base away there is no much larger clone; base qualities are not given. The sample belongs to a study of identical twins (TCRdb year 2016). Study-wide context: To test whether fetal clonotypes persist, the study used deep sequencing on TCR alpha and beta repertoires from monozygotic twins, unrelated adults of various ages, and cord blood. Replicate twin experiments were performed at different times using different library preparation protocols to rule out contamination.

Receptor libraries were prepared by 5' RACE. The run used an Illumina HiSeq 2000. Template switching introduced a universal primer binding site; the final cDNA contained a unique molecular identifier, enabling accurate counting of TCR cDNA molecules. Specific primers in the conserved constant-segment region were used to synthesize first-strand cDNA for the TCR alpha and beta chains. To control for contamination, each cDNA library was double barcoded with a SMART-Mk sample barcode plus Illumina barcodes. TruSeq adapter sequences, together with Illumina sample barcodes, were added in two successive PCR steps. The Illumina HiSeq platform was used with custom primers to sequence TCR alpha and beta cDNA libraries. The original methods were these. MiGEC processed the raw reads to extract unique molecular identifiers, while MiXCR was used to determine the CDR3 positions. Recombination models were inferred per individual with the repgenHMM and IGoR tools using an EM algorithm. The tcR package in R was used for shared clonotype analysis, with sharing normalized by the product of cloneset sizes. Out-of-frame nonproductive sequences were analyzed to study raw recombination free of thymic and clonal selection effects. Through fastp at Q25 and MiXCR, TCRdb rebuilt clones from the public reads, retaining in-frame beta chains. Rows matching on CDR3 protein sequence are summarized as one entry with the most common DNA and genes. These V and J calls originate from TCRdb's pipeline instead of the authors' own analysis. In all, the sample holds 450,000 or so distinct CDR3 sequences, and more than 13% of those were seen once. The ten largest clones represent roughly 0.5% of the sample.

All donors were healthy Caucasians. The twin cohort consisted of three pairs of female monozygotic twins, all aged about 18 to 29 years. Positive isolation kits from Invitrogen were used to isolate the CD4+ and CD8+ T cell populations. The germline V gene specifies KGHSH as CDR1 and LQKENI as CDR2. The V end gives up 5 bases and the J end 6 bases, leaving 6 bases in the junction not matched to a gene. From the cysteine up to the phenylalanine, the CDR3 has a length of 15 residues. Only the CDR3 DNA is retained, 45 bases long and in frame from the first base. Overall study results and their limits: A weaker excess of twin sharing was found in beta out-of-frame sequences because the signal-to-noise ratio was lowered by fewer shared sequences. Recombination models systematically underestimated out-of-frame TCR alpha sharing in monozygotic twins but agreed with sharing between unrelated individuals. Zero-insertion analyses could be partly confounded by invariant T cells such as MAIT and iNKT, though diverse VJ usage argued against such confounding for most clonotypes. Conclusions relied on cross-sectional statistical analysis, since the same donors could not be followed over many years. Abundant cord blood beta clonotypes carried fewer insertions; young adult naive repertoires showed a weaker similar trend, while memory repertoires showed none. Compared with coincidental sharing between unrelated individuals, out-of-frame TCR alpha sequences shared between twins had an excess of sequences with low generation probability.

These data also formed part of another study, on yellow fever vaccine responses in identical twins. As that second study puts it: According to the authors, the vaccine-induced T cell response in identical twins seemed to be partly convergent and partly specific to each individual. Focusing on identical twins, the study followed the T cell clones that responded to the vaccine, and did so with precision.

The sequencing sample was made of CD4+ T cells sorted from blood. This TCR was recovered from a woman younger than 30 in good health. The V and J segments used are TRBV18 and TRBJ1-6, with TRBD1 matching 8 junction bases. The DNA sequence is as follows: TGTGCCAGCTCATTGGACAGGGTTCCTAATTCACCCCTCCACTTT. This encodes CASSLDRVPNSPLHF.